The sequence of this TCR beta chain was determined in a study of T cell responses to AZD1222 COVID-19 vaccine. Some clones are missing from TCRdb's copy, which holds only in-frame ones; the method was immunoSEQ multiplex PCR. The sample holds 90,000 to 130,000 clones, 87% seen once. This CDR3 is 15 amino acids long. Germline assignment: CDR1 MDHEN and CDR2 SYDVKM. The germline V and J ends were trimmed by 6 bases and 0 bases, with 15 bases remaining between them. This receptor was identified in an adult in good health. The chain combines TRBV28 with TRBJ2-7; perhaps TRBD1 as D (6 bases). Sequencing was performed on peripheral blood, taken on day 0 of AZD1222 vaccination. CDR3 sequence: CASRSPGDHSYEQYF. CDR3 DNA sequence: TGTGCCAGCAGGTCACCAGGGGATCACTCCTACGAGCAGTACTTC.